This record covers a single T cell receptor beta chain. Other DNA sequences from this sample encode an identical CDR3 as well. This sample is drawn from a study of shared clonotypes between healthy human individuals. Each sample came from a Caucasian adult donor living in Nashville, Tennessee. Germline V gene data show CDR1 as SGDLS and CDR2 as YYNGEE. The germline V and J ends were trimmed by 0 bases and 3 bases, with 9 bases remaining between them. CDR3 size: 14 residues. DNA at about 0.2 ug, around 30,000 T cell genomes, went into sorted-subset replicate PCRs. The repertoire was sequenced with immunoSEQ multiplex PCR; TCRdb's copy has only in-frame clones and lacks some. The table has about 1 million clones, about 76% seen once.

This sequence was found in a man between 18 and 35 years old in good health. The chain joins TRBV9 to TRBJ2-5, with D hard to call. The sequenced sample was memory CD4+ T cells sorted from blood. Subset here: CD45RA-negative fraction. The CDR3 nucleotides read TGTGCCAGCAGCGTAGGCGGTTTAAAAGAGACCCAGTACTTC. Encoded protein: CASSVGGLKETQYF. The variable domain in full, with the rest retrieved from reference TRBV9 and TRBJ2-5, is DSGVTQTPKHLITATGQRVTLRCSPRSGDLSVYWYQQSLDQGLQFLIQYYNGEERAKGNILERFSAQQFPDLHSELNLSSLELGDSALYFCASSVGGLKETQYFGPGTRLLVL.